These 16 T cell receptor beta chains came from one sample sequenced in a study of shared clonotypes between healthy human individuals. Some clones are missing from TCRdb's copy, which holds only in-frame ones; the method was immunoSEQ multiplex PCR. The table lists 450,000 to 500,000 clones, 70% to 85% of them singletons, with 9.5% to 15% in the top ten. The specimen was PBMCs. These receptors were obtained from a woman in her forties in good health. Some clones in this sample may be carry-over from other donors' samples.

This clone appeared a single time. The rearrangement joins TRBV2 to TRBJ2-1; 7 nucleotides line up with TRBD1. CDR1 and CDR2 (germline): SNHLY, FYNNEI. V trimming: 8 bases; J trimming: 3 bases; junction bases outside the gene matches: 7. The CDR3 is made up of 14 amino acids. The CDR3 DNA follows: TGTGCCAGCGGGGGACAGAGCCTCTACAATGAGCAGTTCTTC. Its protein product is CASGGQSLYNEQFF.

V gene TRBV7-9 combines with J gene TRBJ1-2; 10 bases align to TRBD1. J lost 7 bases, V lost 5 bases, and 10 bases had no gene match. Germline assignment: CDR1 SEHNR and CDR2 FQNEAQ (reference sequence). This CDR3 has 15 residues. The DNA for the CDR3 is TGTGCCAGCAGCCCCGCTGGACAGGGGGGAGGTGGCTACACCTTC. This codes for CASSPAGQGGGGYTF.

This chain links TRBV15 with TRBJ2-5; 11 bases map to TRBD2. With 2 bases clipped from V and 2 bases from J, the junction kept 4 bases outside the gene matches. The V gene's germline CDR1 is LNHNV and CDR2 YYDKDF (reference sequence). The CDR3 contains 16 residues. The CDR3, as DNA: TGTGCCACCAGCAGAACGGGACTAGCGGTACAAGAGACCCAGTACTTC. Translating it yields CATSRTGLAVQETQYF.

V is TRBV30 and J is TRBJ1-3, with D uncertain. The germline gives CDR1 GTSNPN, CDR2 SVGIG (reference sequence). The V end lost 4 bases, the J end lost 0 bases, and 10 bases lay between the germline ends. This CDR3 contains 14 residues. The CDR3 nucleotides read TGTGCCTGGAATGAGGGCCACTCTGGAAACACCATATATTTT. Amino acids: CAWNEGHSGNTIYF.

This clone has only one observation. V is TRBV2 and J is TRBJ2-1; the D is unclear. The length of the CDR3 is 14 residues. Germline CDR1 SNHLY, CDR2 FYNNEI. The V end lost 3 bases, the J end lost 2 bases, and 8 bases lay between the germline ends. CDR3 amino acids: CASSDQTPYNEQFF. The CDR3 DNA reads as TGTGCCAGCAGTGACCAAACCCCCTACAATGAGCAGTTCTTC.

The V gene is TRBV30, the J gene TRBJ2-3; D is unresolved. This CDR3 has 12 amino acids. Trimming shortened V by 4 bases and J by 4 bases, and 9 bases separated the two germline ends. Germline CDR1 GTSNPN, CDR2 SVGIG (reference sequence). CDR3 amino acids: CAWTDSSDTQYF. As DNA, the CDR3 is TGTGCCTGGACAGATTCATCAGATACGCAGTATTTT.

The chain employs TRBV28 and TRBJ2-3; tentatively, D is TRBD2 (6 bases). Germline V lookup: CDR1 MDHEN, CDR2 SYDVKM. This CDR3 has 16 amino acids. V shed 7 bases and J shed 14 bases, with 31 bases lying between them. The DNA of the CDR3 is TGTGCCAGCATGTCGTCTGGGGGGTATCCTCAGAGTTTACGGTATTTT. It specifies CASMSSGGYPQSLRYF.

The chain carries TRBV28 and TRBJ2-7; weak D call: TRBD2 (5 bases). The CDR3 covers 13 residues. V gave up 2 bases and J gave up 7 bases, with 12 bases separating them. The V gene's germline CDR1 is MDHEN and CDR2 SYDVKM. The CDR3 nucleotides read TGTGCCAGCAGTTTAATGACTACTGGTGAGCAGTACTTC. Protein: CASSLMTTGEQYF.

About this clone itself: A junction end diverges from the germline sequence, so it may reflect a read error. This chain uses TRBV6-4 with TRBJ1-2; D is uncertain. CDR3 length: 14 residues. Germline V CDR1 and CDR2: MRHNA, SNTAGT. CDR3 residues: CASSDVGNHYCYTF. The DNA of the CDR3 is TGTGCCAGCAGTGATGTAGGAAACCACTATTGCTACACCTTC.

The chain employs TRBV6-5 and TRBJ2-3; no definite D call. V was shortened by 0 bases and J by 7 bases, with 5 bases between the two germline ends. Germline loops: CDR1 MNHEY, CDR2 SVGAGI. This CDR3 comprises 12 residues. The CDR3 reads CASSYSGYTQYF. The CDR3 DNA follows: TGTGCCAGCAGTTACTCAGGCTATACGCAGTATTTT.

The chain uses TRBV14 and TRBJ1-2, with D tentatively TRBD1 (5 bases). Per germline, CDR1 SGHDN and CDR2 FVKESK. The CDR3 runs to 13 residues. Trimming stripped 0 bases from V and 8 bases from J, with 10 bases between. The chain's CDR3 is CASSQDLQGGYTF. As DNA, the CDR3 is TGTGCCAGCAGCCAAGATCTGCAGGGCGGCTACACCTTC. The variable domain in full, completed from reference TRBV14 and TRBJ1-2, reads EAGVTQFPSHSVIEKGQTVTLRCDPISGHDNLYWYRRVMGKEIKFLLHFVKESKQDESGMPNNRFLAERTGGTYSTLKVQPAELEDSGVYFCASSQDLQGGYTFGSGTRLTVV.

The chain employs TRBV5-1 and TRBJ1-4, with TRBD1 as a possible D gene (6 bases). With 3 bases removed from V and 7 bases from J, the gap between germline ends came to 13 bases. Germline V gene sequence: CDR1 SGHRS, CDR2 YFSETQ. The CDR3 loop spans 14 amino acids. CDR3 sequence reads: CASSSQGRGEKLFF. The CDR3 region has the DNA TGCGCCAGCAGCTCACAGGGTAGGGGTGAAAAACTGTTTTTT.

The genes are TRBV15 and TRBJ2-2; D is unresolved. The CDR3 runs 16 residues. Germline CDR1 LNHNV, CDR2 YYDKDF (reference sequence). V shed 0 bases and J shed 2 bases, with 10 bases lying between them. The CDR3 region is CATSREPASNTGELFF. The CDR3 DNA reads as TGTGCCACCAGCAGAGAGCCAGCGAGCAACACCGGGGAGCTGTTTTTT. The whole variable domain, remainder taken from reference TRBV15 and TRBJ2-2, is DAMVIQNPRYQVTQFGKPVTLSCSQTLNHNVMYWYQQKSSQAPKLLFHYYDKDFNNEADTPDNFQSRRPNTSFCFLDIRSPGLGDTAMYLCATSREPASNTGELFFGEGSRLTVL.

V gene TRBV19 combines with J gene TRBJ1-4; D is unclear. Trimming took off 2 bases at V and 5 bases at J, with 15 bases between the two ends. CDR3 length equals 16 residues. CDR1 is LNHDA and CDR2 is SQIVND in the germline V gene (reference sequence). Here the CDR3 reads CASSIRSPWLNEKLFF. CDR3 DNA: TGTGCCAGTAGTATACGGTCGCCGTGGTTGAATGAAAAACTGTTTTTT. Drawing the rest from reference TRBV19 and TRBJ1-4, the complete variable domain is DGGITQSPKYLFRKEGQNVTLSCEQNLNHDAMYWYRQDPGQGLRLIYYSQIVNDFQKGDIAEGYSVSREKKESFPLTVTSAQKNPTAFYLCASSIRSPWLNEKLFFGSGTQLSVL.

To note about this clone: Other nucleotide sequences from this sample produce the same CDR3. In DNA, the CDR3 is TGTGCCAGCAGTCTCAACAGAGTGAACACTGAAGCTTTCTTT. Translating gives CASSLNRVNTEAFF. The chain uses TRBV27 and TRBJ1-1; D ambiguous. Germline-derived CDR1 and CDR2 are MNHEY and SMNVEV (reference sequence). This CDR3 has 14 residues. Trimming pared 5 bases from V and 0 bases from J, leaving 10 bases between.

The rearrangement uses TRBV28 and TRBJ2-5; 9 bases fit TRBD2. Germline V gene lookup returns CDR1 MDHEN and CDR2 SYDVKM. The J segment lost 1 base and the V segment lost 1 base, leaving 19 bases of the junction unmatched. There are 21 residues in the CDR3. Written as DNA, the CDR3 is TGTGCCAGCAGTTTATTACCGGCCCGGTATAGCGGGAGATATGTCCAAGAGACCCAGTACTTC. Translation gives CASSLLPARYSGRYVQETQYF.